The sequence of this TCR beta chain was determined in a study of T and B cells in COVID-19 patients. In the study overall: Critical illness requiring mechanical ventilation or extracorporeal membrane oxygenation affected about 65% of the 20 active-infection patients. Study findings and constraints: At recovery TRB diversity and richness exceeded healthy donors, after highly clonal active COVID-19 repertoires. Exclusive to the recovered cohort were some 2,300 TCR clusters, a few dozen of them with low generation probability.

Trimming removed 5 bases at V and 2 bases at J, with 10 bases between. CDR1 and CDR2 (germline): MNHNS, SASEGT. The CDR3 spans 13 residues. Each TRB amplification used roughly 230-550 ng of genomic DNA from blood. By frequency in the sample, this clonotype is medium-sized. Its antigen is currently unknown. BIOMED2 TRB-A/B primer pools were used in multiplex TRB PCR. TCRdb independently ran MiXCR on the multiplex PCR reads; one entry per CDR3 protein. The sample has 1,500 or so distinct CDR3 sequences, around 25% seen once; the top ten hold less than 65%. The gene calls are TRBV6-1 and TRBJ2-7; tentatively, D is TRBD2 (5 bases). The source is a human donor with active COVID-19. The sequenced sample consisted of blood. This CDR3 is CASSRSVTYEQYF. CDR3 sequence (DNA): TGTGCCAGCAGTCGTAGCGTCACCTACGAGCAGTACTTC.